This T cell receptor (beta chain) was observed in a study of cytomegalovirus exposure and HLA in healthy donors. Overall study: A preliminary data release comprised roughly 85 million unique TCRs obtained from HLA-typed donors.

The PCR contained 60 Vbeta and 13 Jbeta primers. Clones were read by immunoSEQ multiplex PCR, and TCRdb kept only the in-frame ones, dropping some. This table has about 150,000 clones, approximately 67% appearing once. Each of the donors was a healthy bone marrow donor. Broader study findings: The authors later found TCR association rates varying by HLA locus, with DRB1 most and HLA-C fewest. Data from an earlier analysis indicated that most TCR beta V segments were productive either about 90% or about 30% of the time.

Germline values: CDR1 SQVTM, CDR2 ANQGSEA. The CDR3 has 13 residues. V trimming: 3 bases; J trimming: 6 bases; junction bases outside the gene matches: 1. Points on this clone: Antigen specificity is unknown.

The source material was PBMCs. This sequence originates from a woman between 55 and 75 years old in good health and CMV-seronegative. The chain combines TRBV29-1 with TRBJ2-1; 11 bases are a match to TRBD2. CDR3 bases: TGCAGCGTTGACGGACTAGCGGGCAATGAGCAGTTCTTC. It specifies CSVDGLAGNEQFF.